This TCR beta chain was recorded in a study of cytomegalovirus exposure and HLA in healthy donors. At the level of the study: The platform used for the approximately 130 validation repertoires matched that of the 666 first-cohort repertoires, a later analysis reported.

The CDR3 runs to 16 residues. CDR1 and CDR2 (germline): SGHRS, YFSETQ. The J segment lost 0 bases and the V segment lost 7 bases, leaving 10 bases of the junction unmatched. The donors were in the roughly 130-subject validation cohort, distinct from the roughly 700-subject first cohort. To note about this clone: Its antigen is unidentified.

Data came from immunoSEQ multiplex PCR; TCRdb stores just in-frame clones and leaves some out. The table records 130,000 to 150,000 clones, roughly 91% of them present only once. General study points: The study flagged 150 to 200 TCR beta chains as cytomegalovirus-associated. A classifier reportedly called cytomegalovirus status with high sensitivity and specificity.

This sequence originates from a woman aged 18-29 years in good health and CMV-seropositive. V is TRBV5-1 and J is TRBJ1-2; TRBD1 agrees at 9 bases. The sequencing sample was made of PBMCs. CDR3 in DNA: TGCGCCAGCCGTGAAGGACAGGGGTACGCTAACTATGGCTACACCTTC. Protein product: CASREGQGYANYGYTF.